The source of this TCR beta chain is a study of cytomegalovirus exposure and HLA in healthy donors. The PCR ran on 60 Vbeta and 13 Jbeta primers. The data were produced by immunoSEQ multiplex PCR, yet TCRdb's version contains in-frame clones alone and is incomplete. The sample has roughly 130,000 clones; approximately 73% are singletons. At collection, donors were nominally healthy, but unrecorded immune exposures were probable. Trimming pared 6 bases from V and 3 bases from J, leaving 8 bases between. This CDR3 has 12 amino acids. Germline CDR1 is MNHNY and CDR2 is SVGAGI (reference sequence). This clone came up a few times. What it binds is unknown. General study findings and limits: Associated with HLA alleles at 0.05 false discovery rate in a later analysis were around 17,000 TCR beta sequences.

The sequenced sample consisted of PBMCs. The chain uses TRBV6-6 and TRBJ1-1; D gene uncertain. This sequence was found in a woman aged 35 to 49 in good health and CMV-seronegative. The CDR3 DNA sequence: TGTGCCAGCAGAAGCCTTCACACTGAAGCTTTCTTT. Its protein product is CASRSLHTEAFF.